This entry concerns a single T cell receptor (beta chain). Its antigen is as yet unknown. Using immunoSEQ multiplex PCR, the repertoire was profiled, and TCRdb retains in-frame clones only, with some absent. The sample lists about 690,000 clones; about 90% were seen once. The entry originates in a study of shared clonotypes between healthy human individuals. Regarding the study as a whole: There were few donors, and this limited the genetic and exposure-history diversity represented. A reduction in generation probabilities was seen for non-shared clonotypes relative to those shared by all four donors.

There are 15 residues in the CDR3. CDR1 SGDLS and CDR2 YYNGEE come from the germline V gene. The junction had 9 bases not matched to a gene; V was cut back by 4 bases and J by 6 bases. The J gene is TRBJ2-1, the V gene TRBV9; TRBD2 matches at 8 bases. Specimen: memory CD8+ T cells from PBMCs. As for subset: CD45RO+ cells pooled with CCR7-negative TemRA cells. The TCR was taken from a man between 18 and 29 years old in good health. Some clones in this sample may be carry-over from other donors' samples. CDR3: CASSPLRGLVNEQFF. CDR3 DNA sequence: TGTGCCAGCAGCCCTTTGCGGGGACTAGTCAATGAGCAGTTCTTC.